This TCR beta chain was sequenced during a study of PD-L1 blockade in urothelial cancer. Study information: Most patients, about 85% of the roughly 29, were males with bladder-origin cancer.

What went into each PCR as a spike was synthetic TCR analog templates. Only in-frame clones appear in the TCRdb table, and some are missing; sequencing was by immunoSEQ multiplex PCR. This sample has under 40,000 clones, with around 90% found just once. The material sequenced was PBMCs, taken around atezolizumab (anti-PD-L1) treatment. The origin of this receptor is a man aged 65 to 79 with urothelial cancer.

CDR3 coding DNA: TGTGCCAGCAGTTCCTACAGGGGGAACACTGAAGCTTTCTTT. Encoded protein: CASSSYRGNTEAFF. The chain employs TRBV28 and TRBJ1-1, with TRBD1 matching 7 bases. Germline loops: CDR1 MDHEN, CDR2 SYDVKM. With 4 bases clipped from V and 1 base from J, the junction kept 3 bases outside the gene matches. The CDR3 spans 14 residues.